This TCR beta chain was retrieved from a study of T cell responses to AZD1222 COVID-19 vaccine. This CDR3 has 13 residues. With 5 bases removed from V and 6 bases from J, the gap between germline ends came to 13 bases. Germline V lookup: CDR1 SGHVS, CDR2 FNYEAQ. This clone showed up just once. Clones were read by immunoSEQ multiplex PCR, and TCRdb kept only the in-frame ones, dropping some. This sample carries 200,000 or so clones, more than 75% of them seen once, and the ten largest clones take 2.5% to 3%. The origin of this receptor is an adult in good health. The chain joins TRBV7-6 to TRBJ1-2, with D possibly TRBD1 on 6 matching bases. This sample comprised peripheral blood, obtained on day 0 of MenACWY control vaccination. The CDR3 DNA reads TGTGCCAGCAGCGTGACAGGAGGGGATGGCTACACCTTC. Protein product: CASSVTGGDGYTF.